Described below is a single T cell receptor (beta chain) sequence and its context. No antigen is known for it. The sample belongs to a study of human T cells and chemical hapten exposure. Overall study results and limits: Because they had alopecia, donors may respond immunologically unlike healthy people.

Individual cDNA molecules had unique molecular identifiers attached to them by the library. MiXCR, run by TCRdb on the RACE reads, gives a single entry per CDR3 protein. Among about 190,000 distinct CDR3 sequences, more than 20% were seen once, and the ten largest hold 2% to 2.5%. The CDR3 is made up of 15 amino acids. Trimming pared 1 base from V and 6 bases from J, leaving 13 bases between. The germline CDR1 and CDR2 sequences are SEHNR and FQNEAQ (reference sequence). Regarding time point: patch test 3, about 24 weeks after DPC sensitization. Treatment defined: therapeutic diphenylcyclopropenone sensitization with weekly scalp DPC. Total RNA was extracted from unfractionated whole blood.

This TCR was recovered from a middle-aged woman with alopecia areata. Some clones in this sample may be carry-over from other donors' samples. The V and J genes are TRBV7-9 and TRBJ2-1; a possible D gene is TRBD1 (6 bases). The sequences come from whole blood, collected in connection with sensitization to the hapten diphenylcyclopropenone (DPC). CDR3 DNA: TGTGCCAGCAGCTTAGTAGGTCTAGGGGGCAATGAGCAGTTCTTC. Amino acid sequence: CASSLVGLGGNEQFF.